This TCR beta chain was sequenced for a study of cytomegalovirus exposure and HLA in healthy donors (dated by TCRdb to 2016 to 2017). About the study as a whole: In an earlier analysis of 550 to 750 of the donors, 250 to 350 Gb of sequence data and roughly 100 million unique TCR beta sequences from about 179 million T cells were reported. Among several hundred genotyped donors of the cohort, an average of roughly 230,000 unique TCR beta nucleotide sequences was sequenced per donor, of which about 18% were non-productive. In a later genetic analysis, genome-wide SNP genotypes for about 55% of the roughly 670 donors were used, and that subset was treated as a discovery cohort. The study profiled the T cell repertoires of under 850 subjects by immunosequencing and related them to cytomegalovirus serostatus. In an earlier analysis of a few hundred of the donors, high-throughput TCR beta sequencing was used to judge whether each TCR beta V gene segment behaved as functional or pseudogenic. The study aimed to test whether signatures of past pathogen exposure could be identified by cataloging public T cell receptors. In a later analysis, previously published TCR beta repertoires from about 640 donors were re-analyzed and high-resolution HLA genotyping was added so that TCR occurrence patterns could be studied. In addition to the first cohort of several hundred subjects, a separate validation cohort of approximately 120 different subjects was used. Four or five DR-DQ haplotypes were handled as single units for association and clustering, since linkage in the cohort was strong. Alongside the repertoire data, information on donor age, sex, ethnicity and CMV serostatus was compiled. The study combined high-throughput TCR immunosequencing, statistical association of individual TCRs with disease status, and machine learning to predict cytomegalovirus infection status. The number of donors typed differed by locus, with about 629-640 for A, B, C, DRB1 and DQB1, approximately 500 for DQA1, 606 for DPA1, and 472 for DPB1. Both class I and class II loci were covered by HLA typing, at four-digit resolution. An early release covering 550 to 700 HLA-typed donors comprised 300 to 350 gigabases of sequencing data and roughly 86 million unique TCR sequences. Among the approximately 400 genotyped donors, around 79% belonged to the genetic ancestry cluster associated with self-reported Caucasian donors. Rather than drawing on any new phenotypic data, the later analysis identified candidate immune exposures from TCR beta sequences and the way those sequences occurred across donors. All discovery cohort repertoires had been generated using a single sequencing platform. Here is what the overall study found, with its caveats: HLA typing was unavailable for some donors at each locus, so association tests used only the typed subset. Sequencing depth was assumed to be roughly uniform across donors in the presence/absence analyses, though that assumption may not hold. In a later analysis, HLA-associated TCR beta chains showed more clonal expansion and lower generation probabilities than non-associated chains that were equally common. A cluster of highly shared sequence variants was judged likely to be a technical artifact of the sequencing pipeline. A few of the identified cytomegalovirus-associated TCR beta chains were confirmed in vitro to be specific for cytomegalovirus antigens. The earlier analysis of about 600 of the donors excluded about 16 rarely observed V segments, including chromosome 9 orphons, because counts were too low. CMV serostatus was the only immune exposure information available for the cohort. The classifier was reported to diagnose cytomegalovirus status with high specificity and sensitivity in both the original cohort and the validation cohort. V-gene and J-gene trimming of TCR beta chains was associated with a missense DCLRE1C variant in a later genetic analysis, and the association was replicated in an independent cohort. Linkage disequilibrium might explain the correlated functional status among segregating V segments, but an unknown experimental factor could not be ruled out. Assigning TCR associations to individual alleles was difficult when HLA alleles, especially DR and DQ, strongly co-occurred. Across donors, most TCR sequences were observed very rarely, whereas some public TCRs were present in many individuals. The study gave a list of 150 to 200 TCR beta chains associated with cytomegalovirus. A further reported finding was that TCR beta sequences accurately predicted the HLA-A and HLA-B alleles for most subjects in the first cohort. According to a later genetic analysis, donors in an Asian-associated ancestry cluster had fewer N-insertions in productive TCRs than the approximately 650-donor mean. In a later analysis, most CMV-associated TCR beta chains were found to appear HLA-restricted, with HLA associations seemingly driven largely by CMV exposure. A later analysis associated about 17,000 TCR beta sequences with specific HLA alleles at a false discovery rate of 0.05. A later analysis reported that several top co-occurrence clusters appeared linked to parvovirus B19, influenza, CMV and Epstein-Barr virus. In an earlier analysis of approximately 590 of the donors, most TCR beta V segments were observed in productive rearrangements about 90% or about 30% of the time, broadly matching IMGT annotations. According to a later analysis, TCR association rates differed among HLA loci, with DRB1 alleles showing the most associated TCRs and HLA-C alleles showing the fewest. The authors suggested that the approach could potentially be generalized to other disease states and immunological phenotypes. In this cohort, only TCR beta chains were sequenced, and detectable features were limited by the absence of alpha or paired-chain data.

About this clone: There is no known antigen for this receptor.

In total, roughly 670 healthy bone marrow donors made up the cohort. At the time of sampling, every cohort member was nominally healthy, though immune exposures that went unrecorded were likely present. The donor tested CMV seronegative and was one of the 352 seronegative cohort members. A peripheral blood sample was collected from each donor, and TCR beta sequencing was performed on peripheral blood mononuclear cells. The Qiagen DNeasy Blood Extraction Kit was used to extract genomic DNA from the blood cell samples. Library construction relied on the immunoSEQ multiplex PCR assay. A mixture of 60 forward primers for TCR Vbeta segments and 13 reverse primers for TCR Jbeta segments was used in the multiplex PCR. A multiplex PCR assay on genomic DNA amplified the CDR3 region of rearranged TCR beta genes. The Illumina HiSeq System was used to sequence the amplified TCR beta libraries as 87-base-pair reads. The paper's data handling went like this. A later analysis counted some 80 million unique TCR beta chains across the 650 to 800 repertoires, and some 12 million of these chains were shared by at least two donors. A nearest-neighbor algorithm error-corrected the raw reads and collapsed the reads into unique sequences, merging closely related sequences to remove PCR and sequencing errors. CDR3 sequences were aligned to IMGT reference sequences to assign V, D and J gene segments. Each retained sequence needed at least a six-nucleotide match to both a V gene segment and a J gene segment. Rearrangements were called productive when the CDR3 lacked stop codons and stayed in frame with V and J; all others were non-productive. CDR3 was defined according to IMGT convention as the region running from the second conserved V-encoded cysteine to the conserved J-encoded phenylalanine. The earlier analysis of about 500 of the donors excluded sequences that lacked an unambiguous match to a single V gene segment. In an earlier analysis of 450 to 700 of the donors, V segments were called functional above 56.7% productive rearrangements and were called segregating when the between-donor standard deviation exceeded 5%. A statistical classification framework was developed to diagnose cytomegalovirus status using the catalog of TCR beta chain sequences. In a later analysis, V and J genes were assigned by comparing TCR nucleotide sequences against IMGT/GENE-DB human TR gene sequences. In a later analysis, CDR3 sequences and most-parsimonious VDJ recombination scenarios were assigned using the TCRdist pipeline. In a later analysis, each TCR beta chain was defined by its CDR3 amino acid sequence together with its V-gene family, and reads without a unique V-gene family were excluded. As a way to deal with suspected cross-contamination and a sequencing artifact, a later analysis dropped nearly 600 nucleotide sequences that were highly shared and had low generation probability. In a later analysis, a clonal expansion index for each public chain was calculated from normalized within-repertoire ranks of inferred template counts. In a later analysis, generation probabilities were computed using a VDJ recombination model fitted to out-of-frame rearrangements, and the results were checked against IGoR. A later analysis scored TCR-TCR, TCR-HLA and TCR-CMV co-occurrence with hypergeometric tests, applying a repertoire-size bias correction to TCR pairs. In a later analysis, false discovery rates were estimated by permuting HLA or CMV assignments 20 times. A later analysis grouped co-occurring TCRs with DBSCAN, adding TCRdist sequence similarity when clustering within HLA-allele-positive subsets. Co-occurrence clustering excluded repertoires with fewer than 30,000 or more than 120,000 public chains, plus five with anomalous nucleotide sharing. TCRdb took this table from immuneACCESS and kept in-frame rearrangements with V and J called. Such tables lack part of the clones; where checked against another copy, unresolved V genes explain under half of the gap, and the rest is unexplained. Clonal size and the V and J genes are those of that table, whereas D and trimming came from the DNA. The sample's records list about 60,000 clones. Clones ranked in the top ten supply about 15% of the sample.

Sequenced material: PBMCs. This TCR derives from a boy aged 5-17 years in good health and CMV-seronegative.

The nucleotide sequence is given as TGTGCCAGCACCCTTCGACAGGGAACTAGCCTTCGATCCTACGAGCAGTACTTC. Its coded protein is CASTLRQGTSLRSYEQYF. The rearranged segments are TRBV6-7 and TRBJ2-5; TRBD1 is possibly the D segment (7 matching bases). The DNA end is a closer match to TRBJ2-7, so the J assignment may be wrong. TRBV6-7 is sorted into the ORF group, with uncertain function. The CDR3 runs 18 residues from the cysteine to the phenylalanine. The only DNA kept is the CDR3, 54 bases in frame from the first base.